This TCR beta chain was captured by sequencing in a study of cytotoxic CD8 clonotypes in ibrutinib-treated CLL. Study information: Some 24 partial and 2 complete responses; at median approximately 68 months, approximately 14 remitted, around 12 progressed. When averaged across all of the samples, the counts came to approximately 250,000 productive templates and 80,000 to 100,000 productive rearrangements.

Produced via immunoSEQ multiplex PCR; TCRdb's table is partial and in-frame only. The sample records around 310,000 clones, about 80% being singletons. Study observations and caveats: Elevated clonality accompanied ibrutinib response, with a return toward baseline values at progression. Sustained-remission patients were sampled at one set of times and progressing patients at different ones.

To note about this clone: No antigen is known for it.

The length of the CDR3 is 15 residues. With 5 bases clipped from V and 2 bases from J, the junction kept 4 bases outside the gene matches. The germline CDR1 and CDR2 sequences are SNHLY and FYNNEI. The sequencing here drew on PBMCs, taken before ibrutinib treatment. The chain uses TRBV2 and TRBJ1-5; 9 nucleotides align to TRBD1. The receptor was derived from a human donor with chronic lymphocytic leukemia. CDR3 nucleotides: TGTGCCAGCAGTCAACAGGGGGCCCGCAATCAGCCCCAGCATTTT. It specifies CASSQQGARNQPQHF.